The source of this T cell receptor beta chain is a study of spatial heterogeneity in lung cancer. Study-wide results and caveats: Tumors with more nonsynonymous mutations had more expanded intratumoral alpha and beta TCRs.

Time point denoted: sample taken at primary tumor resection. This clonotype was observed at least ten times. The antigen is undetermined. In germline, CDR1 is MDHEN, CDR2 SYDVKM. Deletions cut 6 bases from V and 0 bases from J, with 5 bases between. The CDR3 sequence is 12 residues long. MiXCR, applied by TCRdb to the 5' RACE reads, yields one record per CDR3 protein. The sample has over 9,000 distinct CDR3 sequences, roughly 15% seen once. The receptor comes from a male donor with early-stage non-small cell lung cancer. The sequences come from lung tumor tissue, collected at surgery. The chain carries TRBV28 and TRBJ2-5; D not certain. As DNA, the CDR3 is TGTGCCAGCAGCCCGTACCAAGAGACCCAGTACTTC. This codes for CASSPYQETQYF.